This paragraph reports one TCR beta chain. The V gene end was trimmed by 4 bases and the J gene end by 4 bases; junction bases not matched to a gene: 12. This CDR3 is built from 16 residues. Germline lookup yields CDR1 SQVTM and CDR2 ANQGSEA. The sample is drawn from a study of blood T cell repertoires in COVID-19. Turning to the study itself: T cells, B-cell-depleted T cells, or PBMCs provided the cDNA or gDNA that served as material.

Individuals aged about 18 to 90 years were recruited from 20 to 25 US areas. How the authors handled the data: Amplification of reference gene primers provided the estimated nucleated cell counts. Only in-frame clones appear in the TCRdb table, and some are missing; sequencing was by immunoSEQ multiplex PCR. V and J calls and clone size come straight from that table; D and trimming were deduced from the DNA. The sample shows under 400,000 clones, 88% of them seen only once. The source material was PBMCs or T cells enriched from blood (not recorded which). V is TRBV29-1 and J is TRBJ2-2; TRBD2 matches 7 bases. This TCR was recovered from a woman in her 30s who had been exposed to COVID-19. CDR3 in amino acids: CSVAGTTSDLTGELFF. DNA of the CDR3: TGCAGCGTTGCAGGCACCACTAGCGACCTCACCGGGGAGCTGTTTTTT.